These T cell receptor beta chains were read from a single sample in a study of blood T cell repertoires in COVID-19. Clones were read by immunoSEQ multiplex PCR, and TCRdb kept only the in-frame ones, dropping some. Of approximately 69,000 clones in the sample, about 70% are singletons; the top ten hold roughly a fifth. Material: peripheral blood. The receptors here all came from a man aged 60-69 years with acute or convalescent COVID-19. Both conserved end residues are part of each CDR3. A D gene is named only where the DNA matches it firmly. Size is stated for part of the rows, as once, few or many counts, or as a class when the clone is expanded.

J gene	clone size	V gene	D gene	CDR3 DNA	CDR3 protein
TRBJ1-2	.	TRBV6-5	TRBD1	TGTGCCAGCAGAAATCAGGGGGTCGGGGGCTACACCTTC	CASRNQGVGGYTF
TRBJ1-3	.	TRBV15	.	TGTGCCACCAGCAGAGGGGCCGGTCGGGGGGCCTCTGGAAACACCATATATTTT	CATSRGAGRGASGNTIYF
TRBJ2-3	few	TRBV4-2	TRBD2	TGTGCCAGCAGCCAAGACTCCTGGACTAGCGGAAGCACAGATACGCAGTATTTT	CASSQDSWTSGSTDTQYF
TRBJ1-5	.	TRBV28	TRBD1	TGTGCCAGCATGACAGGGGGCTTTCGGGATCAGCCCCAGCATTTT	CASMTGGFRDQPQHF
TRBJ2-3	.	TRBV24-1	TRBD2	TGTGCCACCAGTGATCCCCTAGCGGGAGTAGGAGATACGCAGTATTTT	CATSDPLAGVGDTQYF
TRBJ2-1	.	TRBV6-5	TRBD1	TGTGCCAGCAGTCGACAGGGTTCGCACAATGAGCAGTTCTTC	CASSRQGSHNEQFF
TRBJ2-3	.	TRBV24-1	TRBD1	TGTGCCACCAGTGGCTATTTCTCCGGGACAGGGCTCGGCACAGATACGCAGTATTTT	CATSGYFSGTGLGTDTQYF
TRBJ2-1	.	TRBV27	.	TGTGCCAGCAGTGGTAGTCTGAACAATGAGCAGTTCTTC	CASSGSLNNEQFF
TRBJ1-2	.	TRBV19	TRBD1	TGTGCCAGTAGCTGGACAGGGGGCAGCTATGGCTACACCTTC	CASSWTGGSYGYTF
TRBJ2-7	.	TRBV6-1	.	TGTGCCAGCAGTGGGGTGGAGGGCAGGGGGAGCTCCTACGAGCAGTACTTC	CASSGVEGRGSSYEQYF
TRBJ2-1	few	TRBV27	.	TGTGCCAGCAGTATCACAGGACAGAGCTCCTACAATGAGCAGTTCTTC	CASSITGQSSYNEQFF
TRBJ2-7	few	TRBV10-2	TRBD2	TGCGCCAGCCAGGGAGGGTACGAGCAGTACTTC	CASQGGYEQYF
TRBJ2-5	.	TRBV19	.	TGTGCCAGTAGTATAGATCCGACAGGATCAGAGACCCAGTACTTC	CASSIDPTGSETQYF
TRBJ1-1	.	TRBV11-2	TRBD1	TGTGCCAGCAGCTGGGGACAGGGCTACACTGAAGCTTTCTTT	CASSWGQGYTEAFF
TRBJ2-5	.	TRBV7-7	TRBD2	TGTGCCAGCAGCTTTAGCGGGGGGGCCTTGGAGACCCAGTACTTC	CASSFSGGALETQYF
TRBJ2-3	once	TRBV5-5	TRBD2	TGTGCCAGCAGCTTGGTCGGGGGGGTTAGCACAGATACGCAGTATTTT	CASSLVGGVSTDTQYF
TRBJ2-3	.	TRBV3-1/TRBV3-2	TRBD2	TGTGCCAGCAGCCACGCGGGGGGGGTATCCGATACGCAGTATTTT	CASSHAGGVSDTQYF
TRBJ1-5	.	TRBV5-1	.	TGCGCCAGCAGCCCTACGGGGGGAGGCCAGCCCCAGCATTTT	CASSPTGGGQPQHF
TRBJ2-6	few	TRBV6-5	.	TGTGCCAGCAGTTCCGGCAGGGTCGCTGGGGCCAACGTCCTGACTTTC	CASSSGRVAGANVLTF
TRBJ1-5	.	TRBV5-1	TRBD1	TGCGCCAGCAGCTTGGAGGGACAGGGGGCACAGCCCCAGCATTTT	CASSLEGQGAQPQHF
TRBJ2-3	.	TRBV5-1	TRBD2	TGCGCCAGCAGTTATATAGCGGGAACGGCCACAGATACGCAGTATTTT	CASSYIAGTATDTQYF
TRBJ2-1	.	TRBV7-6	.	TGTGCCAGCAGCTTCTACTATGAGCAGTTCTTC	CASSFYYEQFF
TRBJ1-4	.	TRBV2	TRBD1	TGTGCCAGCAGTCCGGGACAGGGACCAGGAGGTGAAAAACTGTTTTTT	CASSPGQGPGGEKLFF
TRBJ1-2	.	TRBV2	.	TGTGCCAGCAGGGGGAGTGGTAGGACGGACACCTTC	CASRGSGRTDTF
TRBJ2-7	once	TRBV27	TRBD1	TGTGCCAGCAGGGGGACAGATCTCTACGAGCAGTACTTC	CASRGTDLYEQYF
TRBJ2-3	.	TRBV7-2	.	TGTGCCAGCAGCTTATTCACCGGGGGGCATGACGTAGATACGCAGTATTTT	CASSLFTGGHDVDTQYF
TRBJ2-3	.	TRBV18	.	TGTGCCAGCTCACCGGGGGCGGGAGTGGCAGATACGCAGTATTTT	CASSPGAGVADTQYF
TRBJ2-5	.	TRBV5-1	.	TGCGCCAGCAGCTCACAGAACCCTTCGCAAGAGACCCAGTACTTC	CASSSQNPSQETQYF
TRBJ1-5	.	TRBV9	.	TGTGCCAGCAGCTCCAGGCTCAATCAGCCCCAGCATTTT	CASSSRLNQPQHF
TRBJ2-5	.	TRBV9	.	TGTGCCAGCAGCATACAGGGAAGGGAGACCCAGTACTTC	CASSIQGRETQYF
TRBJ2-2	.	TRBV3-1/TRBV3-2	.	TGTGCCAGCAGCCCCCGGGCGGGATTGGGGACCGGGGAGCTGTTTTTT	CASSPRAGLGTGELFF
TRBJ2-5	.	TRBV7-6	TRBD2	TGTGCCAGCAGCTTACCAAGCGGGGGGGCCCTTAGAGAGACCCAGTACTTC	CASSLPSGGALRETQYF
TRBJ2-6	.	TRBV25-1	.	TGTGCCAGCAGTGAACCAGGGGAAGGTGGGGCCAACGTCCTGACTTTC	CASSEPGEGGANVLTF
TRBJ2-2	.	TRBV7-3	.	TGTGCCAGCAGCCCCGCCGGGACCGGGGAGCTGTTTTTT	CASSPAGTGELFF
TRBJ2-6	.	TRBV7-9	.	TGTGCCAGCAGCCCATATGGAGTCGGTGGGGCCAACGTCCTGACTTTC	CASSPYGVGGANVLTF
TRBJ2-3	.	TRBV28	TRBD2	TGTGCCAGCAGTTTGAGGGCGGGGGCAGATACGCAGTATTTT	CASSLRAGADTQYF
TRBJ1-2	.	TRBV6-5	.	TGTGCCAGCAGTTACCTCGGTTCCGCGAGCGGCTACACCTTC	CASSYLGSASGYTF
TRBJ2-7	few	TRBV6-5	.	TGTGCCAGCAGCCCGCCCGGGGGACCAACCTACGAGCAGTACTTC	CASSPPGGPTYEQYF
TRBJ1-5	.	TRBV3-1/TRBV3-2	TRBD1	TGTGCCAGCAGCCAAGATTCGACAGGGGGGCAGCCCCAGCATTTT	CASSQDSTGGQPQHF
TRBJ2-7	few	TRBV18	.	TGTGCCAGCTCACCATCTAGGGGTTACGAGCAGTACTTC	CASSPSRGYEQYF
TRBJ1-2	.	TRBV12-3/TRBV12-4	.	TGTGCCAGCAGTTTAGGGGGCAACTATGGCTACACCTTC	CASSLGGNYGYTF
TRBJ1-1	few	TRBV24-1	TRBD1	TGTGCCACCAGTGATTCGGACAGGATGAACACTGAAGCTTTCTTT	CATSDSDRMNTEAFF
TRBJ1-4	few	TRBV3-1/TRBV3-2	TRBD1	TGTGCCAGCAGCCTCCTAGGGACAGAGGAAAAACTGTTTTTT	CASSLLGTEEKLFF
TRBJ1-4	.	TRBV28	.	TGTGCCAGCAGTTTTTACGACAGCAGTAGGGAAAAACTGTTTTTT	CASSFYDSSREKLFF
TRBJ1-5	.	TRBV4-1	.	TGCGCCAGCAGAACTCAAACGGGGATTAATCAGCCCCAGCATTTT	CASRTQTGINQPQHF
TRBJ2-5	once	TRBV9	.	TGTGCCAGCAGCGTAGGAGGGGGGGGCGAGACCCAGTACTTC	CASSVGGGGETQYF
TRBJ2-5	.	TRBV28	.	TGTGCCAGCAGTTTGGCCAGGGGAGTCCAAGAGACCCAGTACTTC	CASSLARGVQETQYF
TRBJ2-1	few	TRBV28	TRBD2	TGTGCCAGCAGTCCCTTGGGGCTAGCGGGAATGGGTGAGCAGTTCTTC	CASSPLGLAGMGEQFF
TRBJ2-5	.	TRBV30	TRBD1	TGTGCCTGGAGTACCCCCGGGACAGGTCAAGAGACCCAGTACTTC	CAWSTPGTGQETQYF
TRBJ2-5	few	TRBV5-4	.	TGTGCCAGCAGCTTGGCCCGTGGCGACACTGAAGAGACCCAGTACTTC	CASSLARGDTEETQYF
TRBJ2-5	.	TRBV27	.	TGTGCCAGCAGTTCCCCGTTCCTGGAGACCCAGTACTTC	CASSSPFLETQYF
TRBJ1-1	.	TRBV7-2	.	TGTGCCAGCAGCTTAATTCTCTATAGCCACCCGAACACTGAAGCTTTCTTT	CASSLILYSHPNTEAFF
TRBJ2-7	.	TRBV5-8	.	TGTGCCAGCAGCTCTGGGGTAGCGCTTACCTACGAGCAGTACTTC	CASSSGVALTYEQYF
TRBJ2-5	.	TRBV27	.	TGTGCCAGCAGTTTACGGGGGCAAGAGACCCAGTACTTC	CASSLRGQETQYF
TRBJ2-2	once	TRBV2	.	TGTGCCAGCAAAGGGGACTTTAACACCGGGGAGCTGTTTTTT	CASKGDFNTGELFF
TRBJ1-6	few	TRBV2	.	TGTGCCAGCAGTGAACGTCAGGGAATGGGGAATTCACCCCTCCACTTT	CASSERQGMGNSPLHF
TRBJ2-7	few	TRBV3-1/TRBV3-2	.	TGTGCCAGCAGCAGCAGGTTCTACGAGCAGTACTTC	CASSSRFYEQYF